These T cell receptor beta chains were read from a single sample in a study of cytomegalovirus exposure and HLA in healthy donors. Libraries were prepared by immunoSEQ multiplex PCR; TCRdb keeps only in-frame clonotypes and omits some of them. The table has around 140,000 clones, 8.9% seen once; the top ten hold 6% to 7.5%. Sequenced sample: PBMCs. These receptor sequences come from a woman aged 40 to 55 in good health and CMV-seropositive. Each CDR3 is given with its conserved first and last residue. D genes are given only for firm matches. Rows may omit the clone size; those that give it use once, few, many or a size class.

J gene	clone size	D gene	V gene	CDR3 protein	CDR3 DNA
TRBJ1-5	few	-	TRBV5-5	CASSLSVLSNQPQHF	TGTGCCAGCAGCTTGAGCGTCCTTAGCAATCAGCCCCAGCATTTT
TRBJ2-2	few	TRBD2	TRBV5-4	CASSLDGPGGEMFF	TGTGCCAGCAGCTTGGATGGGCCGGGAGGGGAGATGTTTTTT
TRBJ1-1	few	-	TRBV7-2	CASSLQGVNTEAFF	TGTGCCAGCAGTTTACAGGGCGTGAACACTGAAGCTTTCTTT
TRBJ1-3	few	-	TRBV5-1	CASSLGLLSNKASGNTIYF	TGCGCCAGCAGCTTGGGTCTGCTGTCAAATAAAGCGAGCGGAAACACCATATATTTT
TRBJ1-3	few	-	TRBV6-5	CAKFRVSGNTIYF	TGTGCCAAATTCAGGGTCTCTGGAAACACCATATATTTT
TRBJ1-2	-	-	TRBV19	CASRSQGAGPPYGYTF	TGTGCCAGTAGAAGTCAAGGGGCAGGGCCCCCCTATGGCTACACCTTC
TRBJ2-2	-	TRBD2	TRBV10-3	CAISELGAGGASEGELFF	TGTGCCATCAGTGAGTTAGGAGCGGGGGGAGCCTCTGAGGGGGAGCTGTTTTTT
TRBJ2-1	-	TRBD1	TRBV5-1	CASSQEQGTAKQFF	TGCGCCAGCAGCCAAGAACAGGGGACGGCTAAGCAGTTCTTC
TRBJ2-2	few	TRBD1	TRBV4-3	CASSLDRGRSGGELLF	TGCGCCAGCAGCCTCGACAGGGGGAGATCTGGCGGGGAGCTGCTTTTT
TRBJ1-4	-	-	TRBV19	CASGARRAEEKLFF	TGTGCCAGTGGGGCCCGACGGGCGGAGGAAAAACTGTTTTTT
TRBJ1-5	-	-	TRBV6-1	CASGSGVDSNQPQHF	TGTGCCAGCGGATCGGGGGTGGATAGCAATCAGCCCCAGCATTTT